Listed here are 22 T cell receptor beta chains from one sample, sequenced in a study of T cells in Graves' hyperthyroidism and ophthalmopathy. RNA transcripts were the template for amplifying TCR beta CDR3 regions. The HTBI primer set was used in a first-round RT-PCR of the TCR CDR3. TCRdb re-called the multiplex PCR reads with MiXCR, one entry per CDR3 protein. The sample holds about 640,000 distinct CDR3 sequences, roughly 14% seen once. The sequenced sample consisted of blood. The receptors stem from a woman between 50 and 59 years old with Graves' ophthalmopathy.

This clonotype was counted a few times. This sequence joins TRBV4-2 and TRBJ1-2, with D tentatively TRBD1 (5 bases). The CDR3 totals 14 residues. V gave up 0 bases and J gave up 8 bases, with 13 bases separating them. Germline CDR1 and CDR2: LGHNA and YNFKEQ. The CDR3 protein is CASSQDRRVGGYTF. For the CDR3, the DNA is TGTGCCAGCAGCCAAGATCGCAGGGTCGGGGGCTACACCTTC.

This clonotype was seen a few times. The rearrangement links TRBV2 to TRBJ2-2, with TRBD1 matching over 8 bases. There are 15 residues in the CDR3. Germline V gene lookup returns CDR1 SNHLY and CDR2 FYNNEI. V shed 9 bases, J shed 5 bases, and the junction held 11 bases outside the gene matches. CDR3 sequence reads: CASRDRMFDTGELFF. The CDR3, as DNA: TGTGCCAGTAGGGACAGGATGTTTGATACCGGGGAGCTGTTTTTT.

The V gene is TRBV7-6, the J gene TRBJ2-1, with TRBD2 as a possible D gene (5 bases). Between the trimmed V and J ends, which lost 5 bases and 7 bases, there was a span of 15 bases. The CDR3 extends over 14 amino acids. CDR1 and CDR2 from the germline V gene are SGHVS and FNYEAQ. The CDR3 region has the DNA TGTGCCAGCAGCCTCCTGACCTTAGCGAATGAGCAGTTCTTC. Residues: CASSLLTLANEQFF.

This clonotype was counted only a few times. The rearrangement joins TRBV27 to TRBJ2-7, with 7 bases matching TRBD2. With V trimmed by 6 bases and J by 5 bases, 7 bases remained unmatched. The CDR3 extends over 13 amino acids. The germline CDR1 and CDR2 sequences are MNHEY and SMNVEV (reference sequence). Here the CDR3 reads CASSEAGTNEQYF. For the CDR3, the DNA is TGTGCCAGCAGCGAAGCGGGAACAAACGAGCAGTACTTC.

This clonotype was observed many times. This chain links TRBV7-3 with TRBJ2-7; D perhaps matches TRBD2 (6 bases). Germline-derived CDR1 and CDR2 are SGHTA and FQGTGA. Between the trimmed V and J ends, which lost 5 bases and 4 bases, there was a span of 24 bases. The CDR3 runs to 17 residues. This CDR3 reads CASSPLAAPGLVYEQYF. The CDR3 DNA sequence: TGTGCCAGCAGCCCTCTAGCAGCTCCGGGACTCGTTTACGAGCAGTACTTC.

This clonotype was seen ten or more times. This chain links TRBV11-2 with TRBJ2-1; D is uncertain. This CDR3 comprises 14 residues. CDR1 is SGHAT and CDR2 is FQNNGV in the germline V gene. The germline V and J ends were trimmed by 0 bases and 9 bases, with 12 bases remaining between them. Here the CDR3 DNA reads TGTGCCAGCAGCTTAGATTATCAGCATCCTGAGCAGTTCTTC. Its translation: CASSLDYQHPEQFF.

This clonotype showed up many times. The chain carries TRBV28 and TRBJ1-3; tentatively, D is TRBD1 (5 bases). The CDR3 loop spans 15 amino acids. Deletions cut 2 bases from V and 0 bases from J, with 8 bases between. The germline CDR1 and CDR2 sequences are MDHEN and SYDVKM. The CDR3 sequence: CASSLGGNSGNTIYF. The CDR3 DNA follows: TGTGCCAGCAGTTTAGGGGGGAACTCTGGAAACACCATATATTTT.

This clonotype was found many times. The chain employs TRBV7-3 and TRBJ1-2; possible D gene TRBD1, 6 bases. CDR1 and CDR2 (germline): SGHTA, FQGTGA. This CDR3 has 14 residues. Trimming shortened V by 0 bases and J by 8 bases, and 13 bases separated the two germline ends. Written as DNA, the CDR3 is TGTGCCAGCAGCTTAACGGGGGGCGCGAACGGCTACACCTTC. Its translation: CASSLTGGANGYTF.

At least ten counts were recorded for this clonotype. This chain links TRBV2 with TRBJ2-1, with 10 bases that match TRBD2. With 8 bases clipped from V and 5 bases from J, the junction kept 6 bases outside the gene matches. Germline V gene lookup returns CDR1 SNHLY and CDR2 FYNNEI. The CDR3 covers 14 residues. The CDR3 protein is CASHRTSGHNEQFF. The CDR3 DNA reads TGTGCCAGCCACCGGACTAGCGGCCACAATGAGCAGTTCTTC. Complete variable domain (other parts from reference TRBV2 and TRBJ2-1): EPEVTQTPSHQVTQMGQEVILRCVPISNHLYFYWYRQILGQKVEFLVSFYNNEISEKSEIFDDQFSVERPDGSNFTLKIRSTKLEDSAMYFCASHRTSGHNEQFFGPGTRLTVL.

CDR3 in DNA: TGTGCCAGCAGCTCCGGGAGTTACCCCTACGAGCAGTACTTC. Its protein product is CASSSGSYPYEQYF. The rearrangement links TRBV11-3 to TRBJ2-7, with D perhaps matching TRBD2 (6 bases). The CDR3 spans 14 residues. The ends were cut back, 4 bases at V and 2 bases at J, with 12 bases in the middle. The germline gives CDR1 SGHNT, CDR2 YENEEA.

This clonotype was counted ten times or more. J is TRBJ2-7 and V is TRBV10-2; 7 bases align to TRBD1. CDR1 and CDR2 from the germline V gene are WSHSY and SAAADI. The CDR3 loop spans 12 amino acids. The J segment lost 2 bases and the V segment lost 8 bases, leaving 3 bases of the junction unmatched. The CDR3 region is CASWDRTYEQYF. CDR3 nucleotide sequence: TGCGCCAGCTGGGACAGAACCTACGAGCAGTACTTC.

Comments on this clonotype: Mismatch with germline at one junction end may stem from a read error. The CDR3 DNA reads as TGTGCCAGCCGCTTAGAAGGATTTAACTATGGCTACACCTTC. Translated: CASRLEGFNYGYTF. The chain links TRBV7-2 to TRBJ1-2; no firm D call. The CDR3 consists of 14 residues. CDR1 and CDR2 from the germline V gene are SGHTA and FQGNSA.

This clonotype was seen once. This may stem from a read error, because a much larger clone lies one nucleotide away. In DNA form, the CDR3 reads TGTGCCAGCAGCTTACGAAGCGGGGGGCTGAACGGGGAGCTGTTTTTT. Translated: CASSLRSGGLNGELFF. The genes are TRBV7-8 and TRBJ2-2; TRBD2 matches at 9 bases. The trim removed 2 bases at V and 7 bases at J, leaving 8 bases unmatched. Germline V gene sequence: CDR1 SGHVS, CDR2 FQNEAQ. The CDR3 totals 16 residues. Filled out from reference TRBV7-8 and TRBJ2-2, the complete variable domain reads GAGVSQSPRYKVAKRGQDVALRCDPISGHVSLFWYQQALGQGPEFLTYFQNEAQLDKSGLPSDRFFAERPEGSVSTLKIQRTQQEDSAVYLCASSLRSGGLNGELFFGEGSRLTVL.

The V gene is TRBV6-1, the J gene TRBJ2-2; perhaps TRBD2 as D (6 bases). The CDR3 sequence is 15 residues long. The germline gives CDR1 MNHNS, CDR2 SASEGT. Trimming shortened V by 4 bases and J by 1 base, and 10 bases separated the two germline ends. CDR3 residues: CASSGWDWNTGELFF. CDR3 DNA sequence: TGTGCCAGCAGTGGTTGGGACTGGAACACCGGGGAGCTGTTTTTT.

This clonotype has a count of ten or more. The chain joins TRBV7-3 to TRBJ2-5; 7 bases align to TRBD2. J was trimmed by 4 bases and V by 1 base; bases with no gene match: 6. The CDR3 contains 15 residues. Germline CDR1 SGHTA, CDR2 FQGTGA. The CDR3 region has the DNA TGTGCCAGCAGCTTAAGCGGGAGTGCGGGAGAGACCCAGTACTTC. Translating gives CASSLSGSAGETQYF.

The CDR3 protein is CASTSSNGDYTGELFF. The CDR3 coding sequence is TGTGCCAGCACTTCATCCAACGGGGACTACACCGGGGAGCTGTTTTTT. The V gene is TRBV12-3 or TRBV12-4, the J gene TRBJ2-2; D is possibly TRBD2 (6 bases). The V end lost 7 bases, the J end lost 3 bases, and 18 bases lay between the germline ends. CDR3 length: 16 amino acids.

The chain uses TRBV7-9 and TRBJ2-7, with D possibly TRBD1 on 6 matching bases. V lost 7 bases to trimming and J lost 2 bases, with 9 bases between them. In germline, CDR1 is SEHNR, CDR2 FQNEAQ (reference sequence). The CDR3 runs 12 residues. The CDR3 loop is CASTGQTYEQYF. CDR3 DNA: TGTGCCAGCACCGGACAGACCTACGAGCAGTACTTC.

The table lists this clonotype with many counts. The V and J genes are TRBV6-6 and TRBJ2-7; possibly TRBD1 for D (5 bases). V gave up 2 bases and J gave up 3 bases, with 11 bases separating them. This CDR3 has 14 residues. Germline V CDR1 and CDR2: MNHNY, SVGAGI (reference sequence). This CDR3 is CASSYQRQYYEQYF. CDR3 sequence (DNA): TGTGCCAGCAGTTACCAACGACAGTACTACGAGCAGTACTTC.

The chain uses TRBV6-1 and TRBJ1-5, with D perhaps matching TRBD1 (6 bases). Germline CDR1 is MNHNS and CDR2 is SASEGT. This CDR3 region has 16 residues. Trimming took off 6 bases at V and 7 bases at J, with 22 bases between the two ends. The CDR3 loop reads CASRPRIRGSGQPQHF. The CDR3 DNA follows: TGTGCCAGCAGACCACGAATCAGGGGTTCGGGACAGCCCCAGCATTTT.

Ten or more counts support this clonotype. J is TRBJ2-5 and V is TRBV7-2; D tentatively fits TRBD1 or TRBD2 (5 bases each). CDR1 and CDR2 (germline): SGHTA, FQGNSA. The CDR3 loop spans 15 amino acids. Deletions cut 1 base from V and 4 bases from J, with 13 bases between. The CDR3 DNA reads TGTGCCAGCAGCTTAGTGGTCGCAGGGAGAGAGACCCAGTACTTC. Translating gives CASSLVVAGRETQYF.

This clonotype was observed at least ten times. The V and J genes are TRBV7-2 and TRBJ2-1; 12 bases line up with TRBD2. Trimming cost V 2 bases and J 11 bases; bases outside gene matches: 4. In germline, CDR1 is SGHTA, CDR2 FQGNSA. The CDR3 extends over 14 amino acids. The CDR3 reads CASSLLAGGPKQFF. As DNA, the CDR3 is TGTGCCAGCAGCTTACTAGCGGGAGGGCCCAAGCAGTTCTTC.

This clonotype was seen repeatedly, ten times or more. The chain recombines TRBV12-3 or TRBV12-4 with TRBJ1-3; D is ambiguous. This CDR3 contains 17 residues. The V gene lost 4 bases and the J gene lost 0 bases, with 16 bases spanning the gap. CDR3 in amino acids: CASSSPGRHLSGNTIYF. CDR3 sequence (DNA): TGTGCCAGCAGTTCCCCCGGACGGCACCTCTCTGGAAACACCATATATTTT.